This is a list of T cell receptor beta chains from one sample in a study of molecular identifiers for immune sequencing clone quantification. TCRdb re-derived calls from the PCR reads in MiXCR, one entry per CDR3 protein. The table lists 600,000 to 650,000 distinct CDR3 sequences, 15% to 20% of them singletons. The specimen sequenced was naive CD8+ T cells from blood, with Jurkat cell RNA spiked in. Every receptor here comes from a human donor in good health. Some libraries in this study had Jurkat cell RNA spiked in. The CDR3 runs from the conserved cysteine through the conserved F or W. Each record gives: V gene, J gene, clone size, D gene, CDR3 DNA, CDR3 protein. D genes are given only for firm matches. For some rows the clone size is stated as once, few or many, or as a class when expanded; others skip it.

TRBV5-4,TRBJ1-1,few,TRBD1,TGTGCCAGCAGCTACAGGGGTGCTGAAGCTTTCTTT,CASSYRGAEAFF
TRBV20-1,TRBJ1-6,many,.,TGCAGTGCTAGGGAAGGGATCTCCTATAATTCACCCCTCCACTTT,CSAREGISYNSPLHF
TRBV2,TRBJ2-1,few,TRBD2,TGTGCCAGCAGTCCCCTCACTAGCGGAGAAGACAATGAGCAGTTCTTC,CASSPLTSGEDNEQFF
TRBV20-1,TRBJ2-7,many,TRBD2,TGCAGTGCTAGGGAAAGACTAGCGGTTGCCTACGAGCAGTACTTC,CSARERLAVAYEQYF
TRBV7-6,TRBJ1-4,.,.,TGTGGCAGCAGCTTAAGACAGGATAATGAAAAACTGTTTTTT,CGSSLRQDNEKLFF
TRBV19,TRBJ2-7,many,.,TGTGCCAGTAGTGACCCCGGCAGCTCCTACGAGCAGTACTTC,CASSDPGSSYEQYF
TRBV10-1,TRBJ2-3,.,.,TGCGCCAGCAGTGATATGGGACCGGGCAAGTATTTT,CASSDMGPGKYF
TRBV10-1,TRBJ1-1,once,.,TGCGCCAGCAGTGAGCCCCCGGGGGGGCCTATGAACACTGAAGCTTTCTTT,CASSEPPGGPMNTEAFF
TRBV18,TRBJ2-3,many,.,TGTGCCAGCACGCGAACGACAGGCCTCACAGATACGCAGTATTTT,CASTRTTGLTDTQYF
TRBV6-2/TRBV6-3,TRBJ2-4,few,.,TGTGCCAGCAGACCCCAAAATAGCGCCAAAAACATTCAGTACTTC,CASRPQNSAKNIQYF
TRBV9,TRBJ1-1,many,.,TGTGCCAGCAGCGTAGGGCAGGGGCCCACTGAAGCTTTCTTT,CASSVGQGPTEAFF
TRBV5-6,TRBJ1-6,.,.,TGTGCCAGCAGCCCGGAGAGGGGAGCCCTTCCCCATAATTCACCCCTCCACTTT,CASSPERGALPHNSPLHF
TRBV30,TRBJ1-6,.,.,TGTGCCTGGAGTGACCTCAGGGGCGCTGATTCACCCCTCCACTTT,CAWSDLRGADSPLHF
TRBV5-4,TRBJ2-5,many,.,TGTGCCAGCAGCTTGGGGCAGGAAGAGACCCAGTACTTC,CASSLGQEETQYF
TRBV20-1,TRBJ2-3,many,TRBD2,TGCAGTGCGATCATTCCCGGGGAGGGGCTCACCCCCACAGATACGCAGTATTTT,CSAIIPGEGLTPTDTQYF
TRBV7-8,TRBJ2-1,many,.,TGTGCCAGCAGCTTCGAGCCCACCCTTAGGGGGGGAACCTACAATGAGCAGTTCTTC,CASSFEPTLRGGTYNEQFF
TRBV7-2,TRBJ1-2,.,.,TGTGCCAGCAGCTTTGCGGGAAGGGCGGTTGGCTACACCTTC,CASSFAGRAVGYTF
TRBV7-9,TRBJ1-1,many,.,TGTGCCAGCAGCTCACAAACCTCAGAAAACACTGAAGCTTTCTTT,CASSSQTSENTEAFF
TRBV20-1,TRBJ2-2,many,.,TGCAGTGCTCGGGACTGGATGACCGGGGAGCTGTTTTTT,CSARDWMTGELFF
TRBV28,TRBJ2-7,many,.,TGTGCCAGCAGTTTCAGGGGGCGGGTAGCGGGTGCGTCCCACGAGCAGTACTTC,CASSFRGRVAGASHEQYF
TRBV21-1,TRBJ2-5,.,.,TGTGCCAGCAGCAAAGCTGGGGCGCCCAAAGAGACCCAGTACTTC,CASSKAGAPKETQYF
TRBV6-5,TRBJ1-1,many,.,TGTGCCAGCAGCGAAGTAGGACAGAACACTGAAGCTTTCTTT,CASSEVGQNTEAFF
TRBV6-1,TRBJ2-7,many,.,TGTGCCAGCAGTGAATTCGACTATTCCTACGAGCAGTACTTC,CASSEFDYSYEQYF
TRBV4-2,TRBJ2-3,many,TRBD2,TGTGCCAGCAGCAGTCGGACTAGCGGGAGTTTAGATACGCAGTATTTT,CASSSRTSGSLDTQYF
TRBV28,TRBJ2-3,many,.,TGTGCCAGCAGTTTATTCCCCGGGCCCGACGGTACGCAGTATTTT,CASSLFPGPDGTQYF
TRBV13,TRBJ1-1,.,.,TGTGCCAGCAGCCGAGGGTTTTCAGACACTGAAGCTCTCTTT,CASSRGFSDTEALF
TRBV6-5,TRBJ2-3,.,TRBD2,TGTGCCAGCAGTTACGCGGGGGGGCCCCCAGATACGCAGTATTTT,CASSYAGGPPDTQYF
TRBV11-2,TRBJ2-5,few,.,TGTGCCAGCAGGCCGGAAAACCAAGAGACCCAGTACTTC,CASRPENQETQYF
TRBV5-5,TRBJ2-7,many,TRBD1,TGTGCCAGCAGCCTTCGACAGGGGAGTACCTACGAGCAGTACTTC,CASSLRQGSTYEQYF